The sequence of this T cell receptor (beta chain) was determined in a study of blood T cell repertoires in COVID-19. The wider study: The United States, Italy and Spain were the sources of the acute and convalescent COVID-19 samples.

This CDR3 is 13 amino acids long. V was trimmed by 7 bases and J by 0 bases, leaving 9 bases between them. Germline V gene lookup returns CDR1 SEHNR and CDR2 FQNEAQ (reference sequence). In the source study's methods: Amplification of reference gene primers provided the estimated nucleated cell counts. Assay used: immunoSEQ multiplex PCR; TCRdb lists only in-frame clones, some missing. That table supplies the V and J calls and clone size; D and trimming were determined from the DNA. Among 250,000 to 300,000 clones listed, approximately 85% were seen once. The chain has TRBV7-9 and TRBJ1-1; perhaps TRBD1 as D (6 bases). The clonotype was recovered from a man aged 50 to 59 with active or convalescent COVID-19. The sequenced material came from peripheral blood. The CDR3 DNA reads TGTGCCAGCAAGGACAGCATGAACACTGAAGCTTTCTTT. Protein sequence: CASKDSMNTEAFF.